A single sample gave rise to the 24 T cell receptor beta chains below, sequenced in a study of a mutant IDH1 vaccine in newly diagnosed glioma. The table came from immunoSEQ multiplex PCR; TCRdb's copy has only in-frame clones and leaves some out. The table includes some 50,000 clones, 80% to 90% detected once. Regarding time point: baseline, week 1 (first vaccination visit). Stated treatment: pre-vaccination baseline after standard-of-care therapy. The material sequenced was PBMCs, taken from a glioma patient treated with radiotherapy, temozolomide or both. The receptors here all came from a middle-aged man with glioma.

The rearrangement links TRBV7-9 to TRBJ2-3, with D hard to call. The V gene's germline CDR1 is SEHNR and CDR2 FQNEAQ (reference sequence). V was cut by 1 base and J by 1 base, with 12 bases left in between. This CDR3 contains 16 residues. In DNA, the CDR3 is TGTGCCAGCAGCTTAGTGTCTAGTTTTGGCACAGATACGCAGTATTTT. The encoded protein is CASSLVSSFGTDTQYF.

V and J are TRBV4-2 and TRBJ2-7; 15 nucleotides match TRBD2. V gave up 4 bases and J gave up 6 bases; unmatched junction bases: 10. This CDR3 has 17 residues. CDR1 is LGHNA and CDR2 is YNFKEQ in the germline V gene. CDR3 sequence (DNA): TGTGCCAGCAGCCGGGACAGGGGGACTAGCGGGAGGTCCGAGCAGTACTTC. Residues: CASSRDRGTSGRSEQYF.

The chain uses TRBV15 and TRBJ2-7, with no clear D. In germline, CDR1 is LNHNV, CDR2 YYDKDF (reference sequence). V was cut by 0 bases and J by 2 bases, with 5 bases left in between. This CDR3 comprises 13 residues. The CDR3 nucleotides are TGTGCCACCAGCAGAGAAATAGCCTACGAGCAGTACTTC. This translates into CATSREIAYEQYF.

The chain recombines TRBV7-9 with TRBJ2-5; D gene unclear. V lost 1 base, J lost 1 base, and 4 bases lay in between. Germline CDR1 is SEHNR and CDR2 is FQNEAQ (reference sequence). This CDR3 contains 13 residues. The CDR3 DNA is TGTGCCAGCAGCTTAGGGGGCCAAGAGACCCAGTACTTC. Translated: CASSLGGQETQYF.

The chain uses TRBV6-4 and TRBJ1-1; D not certain. CDR1 and CDR2 (germline): MRHNA, SNTAGT. Trimming took off 4 bases at V and 1 base at J, with 7 bases between the two ends. There are 13 residues in the CDR3. The CDR3 loop is CASSANPNTEAFF. CDR3 DNA: TGTGCCAGCAGTGCGAATCCGAACACTGAAGCTTTCTTT.

V gene TRBV7-6 combines with J gene TRBJ1-4; 7 bases fit TRBD1. This CDR3 comprises 17 residues. V lost 5 bases to trimming and J lost 0 bases; unmatched junction nucleotides: 9. Germline assignment: CDR1 SGHVS and CDR2 FNYEAQ. The CDR3 loop reads CASSPWGQSATNEKLFF. The DNA of the CDR3 is TGTGCCAGCAGCCCGTGGGGACAGTCTGCAACTAATGAAAAACTGTTTTTT.

The chain recombines TRBV7-2 with TRBJ2-4; D gene uncertain. The CDR3 has 14 amino acids. Germline V gene lookup returns CDR1 SGHTA and CDR2 FQGNSA. Between the trimmed V and J ends, which lost 1 base and 5 bases, there was a span of 9 bases. The CDR3 DNA reads as TGTGCCAGCAGCTTAGAGTATCTAGAAAACATTCAGTACTTC. Protein: CASSLEYLENIQYF.

The chain couples TRBV2 to TRBJ2-7; TRBD2 agrees at 8 bases. Germline V lookup: CDR1 SNHLY, CDR2 FYNNEI. Trimming at V came to 6 bases and at J to 2 bases, leaving 12 bases not matched to a gene. The CDR3 contains 16 residues. The CDR3 loop is CASRKGGLARTYEQYF. The CDR3 DNA reads as TGTGCCAGCAGGAAAGGAGGACTAGCAAGGACCTACGAGCAGTACTTC.

The CDR3 nucleotides read TGTGCCAGCAAGGGTCAGGTCAATCAGCCCCAGCATTTT. The encoded protein is CASKGQVNQPQHF. The rearrangement joins TRBV2 to TRBJ1-5; D remains unclear. Trimming removed 7 bases at V and 3 bases at J, with 10 bases between. CDR3 length: 13 residues. Germline CDR1 is SNHLY and CDR2 is FYNNEI.

This clone was counted once. This chain joins TRBV7-6 and TRBJ1-5; 7 bases map to TRBD1. V was clipped by 1 base and J by 1 base; unmatched bases: 4. Germline values: CDR1 SGHVS, CDR2 FNYEAQ. The CDR3 contains 16 residues. CDR3: CASSLGAGGSNQPQHF. The CDR3 nucleotides are TGTGCCAGCAGCTTAGGAGCAGGGGGGAGCAATCAGCCCCAGCATTTT.

V gene TRBV28 combines with J gene TRBJ1-5; D gene unclear. The CDR3 is 15 residues long. The V end lost 7 bases, the J end lost 6 bases, and 19 bases lay between the germline ends. CDR1 and CDR2 (germline): MDHEN, SYDVKM. The CDR3 nucleotides read TGTGCCAGCACCTTAGACGCTGCCGGAGTTCAGCCCCAGCATTTT. This encodes CASTLDAAGVQPQHF.

This chain links TRBV19 with TRBJ2-2; 13 bases align to TRBD2. This CDR3 contains 15 residues. Germline V gene lookup returns CDR1 LNHDA and CDR2 SQIVND (reference sequence). The V and J ends lost 8 bases and 5 bases, in that order; junction bases with no gene match: 5. CDR3 sequence reads: CASLTSGRGTGELFF. The DNA for the CDR3 is TGTGCCAGTCTCACTAGCGGGAGGGGAACCGGGGAGCTGTTTTTT. Looking up the rest from reference TRBV19 and TRBJ2-2 gives the full variable domain: DGGITQSPKYLFRKEGQNVTLSCEQNLNHDAMYWYRQDPGQGLRLIYYSQIVNDFQKGDIAEGYSVSREKKESFPLTVTSAQKNPTAFYLCASLTSGRGTGELFFGEGSRLTVL.

The rearrangement uses TRBV6-5 and TRBJ2-3, with D unresolved. Germline loops: CDR1 MNHEY, CDR2 SVGAGI. Trimming removed 8 bases at V and 6 bases at J, with 21 bases between. This CDR3 comprises 15 residues. The CDR3 nucleotides are TGTGCCAGCCGGAAGGAGACGGCCCATGGGGATACGCAGTATTTT. Translated: CASRKETAHGDTQYF.

V is TRBV5-4 and J is TRBJ1-1; tentative D call: TRBD1 (5 bases). V was cut by 5 bases and J by 0 bases, with 11 bases left in between. Germline CDR1 is SGHNT and CDR2 is YYREEE (reference sequence). The CDR3 contains 14 residues. The CDR3 region is CASRAGTVNTEAFF. CDR3 DNA sequence: TGTGCCAGCAGAGCGGGGACCGTGAACACTGAAGCTTTCTTT.

The chain recombines TRBV4-1 with TRBJ2-7, with 9 positions matching TRBD2. From germline, CDR1 is MGHRA and CDR2 YSYEKL. The CDR3 is made up of 15 amino acids. After removal of 2 bases from V and 4 bases from J, the junction contained 6 bases not matched to a gene. The CDR3 loop is CASSQPREGSYEQYF. CDR3 coding DNA: TGCGCCAGCAGCCAACCGCGGGAGGGCTCTTACGAGCAGTACTTC.

This clone was picked up one time. The chain uses TRBV6-1 and TRBJ2-7; D not resolved. Trimming removed 5 bases from V and 2 bases from J, with 10 bases in between. Germline lookup yields CDR1 MNHNS and CDR2 SASEGT. There are 13 residues in the CDR3. The CDR3 DNA follows: TGTGCCAGCAGTATAGGGTTCCCCTACGAGCAGTACTTC. Its protein is CASSIGFPYEQYF.

This clone is a singleton in its sample. This chain uses TRBV19 with TRBJ2-7, with 7 bases matching TRBD2. V was pared by 7 bases and J by 0 bases, with 3 bases of the junction left unmatched. The CDR3 extends over 13 amino acids. Per germline, CDR1 LNHDA and CDR2 SQIVND (reference sequence). The CDR3 reads CASTGDYSYEQYF. The CDR3 DNA reads as TGTGCCAGTACCGGGGACTACTCCTACGAGCAGTACTTC.

V gene TRBV9 combines with J gene TRBJ2-2, with D perhaps TRBD1 (5 bases). Germline CDR1 and CDR2: SGDLS and YYNGEE. The V and J ends lost 0 bases and 5 bases respectively, with 14 bases between them. The CDR3 extends over 16 amino acids. The CDR3 nucleotides read TGTGCCAGCAGCGTAGGGTTGGGGCTAGAAACCGGGGAGCTGTTTTTT. This sequence encodes CASSVGLGLETGELFF.

The rearrangement joins TRBV7-9 to TRBJ2-7; 8 bases agree with TRBD2. The V and J ends lost 5 bases and 4 bases, in that order; junction bases with no gene match: 10. The CDR3 consists of 15 residues. The germline gives CDR1 SEHNR, CDR2 FQNEAQ (reference sequence). CDR3 loop: CASSPPAGEEYEQYF. The CDR3 bases are TGTGCCAGCAGCCCGCCAGCGGGAGAAGAGTACGAGCAGTACTTC. Supplemented by reference TRBV7-9 and TRBJ2-7, the full variable domain reads DTGVSQNPRHKITKRGQNVTFRCDPISEHNRLYWYRQTLGQGPEFLTYFQNEAQLEKSRLLSDRFSAERPKGSFSTLEIQRTEQGDSAMYLCASSPPAGEEYEQYFGPGTRLTVT.

The chain joins TRBV19 to TRBJ1-2; TRBD1 aligns across 8 bases. The trim removed 6 bases at V and 4 bases at J, leaving 4 bases unmatched. CDR1 is LNHDA, CDR2 SQIVND, per germline (reference sequence). The CDR3 spans 13 residues. The CDR3 spells CASSPGGAYGYTF. The CDR3 DNA reads as TGTGCCAGTAGCCCAGGGGGCGCCTATGGCTACACCTTC.

This chain links TRBV7-2 with TRBJ2-7, with TRBD1 matching over 7 bases. The CDR3 totals 14 residues. V lost 4 bases to trimming and J lost 2 bases; unmatched junction nucleotides: 5. Germline assignment: CDR1 SGHTA and CDR2 FQGNSA. The CDR3 sequence: CASSSYRGPYEQYF. CDR3 coding DNA: TGTGCCAGCAGCTCCTACAGGGGACCCTACGAGCAGTACTTC.

This clone was seen only once. The V gene is TRBV7-9, the J gene TRBJ1-1; tentatively, D is TRBD1 (5 bases). The CDR3 covers 15 residues. The germline gives CDR1 SEHNR, CDR2 FQNEAQ (reference sequence). V was pared by 2 bases and J by 5 bases, with 15 bases between. CDR3 nucleotide sequence: TGTGCCAGCAGCTTAAGTGTGGCAGGGACGACTGAAGCTTTCTTT. Translation: CASSLSVAGTTEAFF.

The chain couples TRBV6-5 to TRBJ2-1; possibly TRBD1 for D (5 bases). Looked up from germline, CDR1 is MNHEY and CDR2 is SVGAGI. The CDR3 spans 13 residues. V lost 7 bases and J lost 5, with 12 bases in between. The CDR3 sequence is CASKRTSNNEQFF. The CDR3 coding sequence is TGTGCCAGCAAACGGACAAGCAACAATGAGCAGTTCTTC.

V gene TRBV5-1 combines with J gene TRBJ2-1; 9 bases line up with TRBD2. The CDR3 has 15 residues. Germline assignment: CDR1 SGHRS and CDR2 YFSETQ. V gave up 4 bases and J gave up 5 bases; unmatched junction bases: 7. CDR3 loop: CASSAGTSRHNEQFF. CDR3 DNA sequence: TGCGCCAGCAGCGCTGGGACTAGCCGGCACAATGAGCAGTTCTTC.